The 14 T cell receptor beta chains below were found in one sample sequenced in a study of T-cell memory formation after mild COVID-19. TCRdb reprocessed the 5' RACE reads with MiXCR, giving one entry per CDR3 protein. The sample carries some 300,000 distinct CDR3 sequences, approximately 19% recorded once. The source material was PBMCs or a T cell subset sorted from them (not recorded which). The receptor set was obtained from a man between 18 and 35 years old who had mild COVID-19 (a few samples of this study predate the infection). Cell type and time point are not known.

The sample holds a few counts of this clonotype. This chain links TRBV29-1 with TRBJ2-1; D remains ambiguous. V shed 3 bases and J shed 0 bases, with 6 bases lying between them. Germline CDR1 and CDR2: SQVTM and ANQGSEA. The CDR3 is made up of 13 amino acids. The CDR3 reads CSVEMASYNEQFF. The CDR3, as DNA: TGCAGCGTTGAGATGGCCTCCTACAATGAGCAGTTCTTC.

V gene TRBV5-1 combines with J gene TRBJ2-3; D perhaps matches TRBD1 (5 bases). The ends were cut back, 0 bases at V and 5 bases at J, with 10 bases in the middle. Germline V gene data show CDR1 as SGHRS and CDR2 as YFSETQ. The CDR3 covers 14 residues. Here the CDR3 DNA reads TGCGCCAGCAGCTTGGGGGAACAGGTAGATACGCAGTATTTT. Translated: CASSLGEQVDTQYF.

This clonotype was seen only once. The rearrangement joins TRBV25-1 to TRBJ1-1; 7 positions match TRBD1. There are 15 residues in the CDR3. CDR1 and CDR2 (germline): MGHDK, SYGVNS. The J segment lost 3 bases and the V segment lost 4 bases, leaving 8 bases of the junction unmatched. CDR3 nucleotides: TGTGCCAGCAGTGCTACTTCAGGGGGGGACACTGAAGCTTTCTTT. Protein product: CASSATSGGDTEAFF.

This clonotype showed up just a few times. The chain joins TRBV11-2 to TRBJ2-1, with 7 nucleotides matching TRBD2. CDR1 is SGHAT and CDR2 is FQNNGV in the germline V gene. The length of the CDR3 is 14 residues. With 5 bases clipped from V and 2 bases from J, the junction kept 3 bases outside the gene matches. The CDR3, as DNA: TGTGCCAGCAGCGTCGGGGGGACCTACAATGAGCAGTTCTTC. Amino acid sequence: CASSVGGTYNEQFF.

The CDR3 loop reads CASSFRSRDTQYF. The CDR3 coding sequence is TGTGCCAGCAGCTTCAGATCCCGGGATACGCAGTATTTT. The chain has TRBV6-2 or TRBV6-3 and TRBJ2-3; D not certain. This CDR3 has 13 residues. Trimming shortened V by 6 bases and J by 6 bases, and 13 bases separated the two germline ends. From germline, CDR1 is MNHEY and CDR2 SVGEGT.

This clonotype was recorded a few times. The chain links TRBV6-5 to TRBJ1-2; D is undetermined. Germline CDR1 MNHEY, CDR2 SVGAGI. The CDR3 is made up of 13 amino acids. V lost 6 bases, J lost 4 bases, and 12 bases lay in between. The CDR3 bases are TGTGCCAGCAGGGCGCAGATACGCTATGGCTACACCTTC. This sequence encodes CASRAQIRYGYTF.

The J gene is TRBJ2-5, the V gene TRBV29-1; 11 positions agree with TRBD1. The DNA end lines up better with TRBJ2-7; the J call may be wrong. This CDR3 has 15 residues. Germline V gene sequence: CDR1 SQVTM, CDR2 ANQGSEA. The CDR3 bases are TGCAGCGTTGACCAGCTTGGGACAGGGGGATACGAGCAGTACTTC. Translated: CSVDQLGTGGYEQYF.

This chain links TRBV27 with TRBJ2-3; TRBD2 matches at 10 bases. CDR1 is MNHEY and CDR2 is SMNVEV in the germline V gene (reference sequence). This CDR3 region has 15 residues. The V segment lost 8 bases and the J segment 0 bases; nucleotides outside the gene matches: 5. The CDR3 sequence is CASRSGGVSTDTQYF. As DNA, the CDR3 is TGTGCCAGCCGAAGCGGGGGGGTAAGCACAGATACGCAGTATTTT.

The chain uses TRBV6-5 and TRBJ1-2, with a tentative D call TRBD1 (5 bases). This CDR3 contains 13 residues. V was clipped by 6 bases and J by 6 bases, with 14 bases between them. Germline assignment: CDR1 MNHEY and CDR2 SVGAGI. CDR3 loop: CASSQPQGDGYTF. The CDR3 DNA reads as TGTGCCAGCAGCCAACCCCAGGGAGATGGCTACACCTTC.

The chain recombines TRBV6-5 with TRBJ1-5; D gene ambiguous. Germline-derived CDR1 and CDR2 are MNHEY and SVGAGI. The CDR3 sequence is 14 residues long. V lost 4 bases and J 0 bases, leaving 7 bases between the germline ends. The CDR3 spells CASSSGISNQPQHF. DNA for the CDR3: TGTGCCAGCAGTTCCGGGATTAGCAATCAGCCCCAGCATTTT.

This chain connects TRBV19 to TRBJ2-7, with D hard to call. Trimming left V 5 bases short and J 3 bases short, with 11 bases between. Germline V lookup: CDR1 LNHDA, CDR2 SQIVND (reference sequence). The CDR3 covers 13 residues. The CDR3 spells CASSFGPSYEQYF. In nucleotides, the CDR3 is TGTGCCAGTAGTTTCGGACCTAGCTACGAGCAGTACTTC.

This clonotype was observed a few times. The V gene is TRBV6-6, the J gene TRBJ1-3; TRBD1 might be the D (5 bases). The V end lost 2 bases, the J end lost 9 bases, and 11 bases lay between the germline ends. This CDR3 spans 13 amino acids. The germline CDR1 and CDR2 sequences are MNHNY and SVGAGI (reference sequence). The CDR3 region is CASSYGADSTIYF. The CDR3 DNA follows: TGTGCCAGCAGTTACGGGGCAGATAGCACCATATATTTT.

Only a few counts were recorded for this clonotype. V gene TRBV7-8 combines with J gene TRBJ2-7; TRBD1 aligns across 10 bases. Germline CDR1 SGHVS, CDR2 FQNEAQ. CDR3 length: 13 amino acids. V lost 8 bases and J lost 5; bases outside the gene matches: 6. The CDR3 DNA reads TGTGCCAGCGCACCCGGGACAGGGGACGAGCAGTACTTC. Its protein is CASAPGTGDEQYF.

This clonotype came up once. The chain carries TRBV6-2 or TRBV6-3 and TRBJ2-5; 9 nucleotides match TRBD1. This CDR3 spans 15 amino acids. The V and J ends lost 2 bases and 2 bases, in that order; junction bases with no gene match: 3. Germline V lookup: CDR1 MNHEY, CDR2 SVGEGT. This CDR3 reads CASSYLGQGQETQYF. The CDR3 DNA reads as TGTGCCAGCAGTTACCTGGGACAGGGTCAAGAGACCCAGTACTTC.